This TCR beta chain came from a study of spatial heterogeneity in lung cancer. The time point: sample taken at primary tumor resection. A single record per CDR3 protein comes from TCRdb applying MiXCR to the 5' RACE reads. The data show some 40,000 distinct CDR3 sequences, roughly 4.9% seen once. V shed 6 bases, J shed 1 base, and the junction held 10 bases outside the gene matches. The CDR3 is 16 amino acids. Germline assignment: CDR1 SNHLY and CDR2 FYNNEI. This clonotype was counted at least ten times. The sequence came from a female donor with early-stage non-small cell lung cancer. The sample here was PBMCs, taken at surgery. This chain uses TRBV2 with TRBJ2-5; 8 bases align to TRBD1. The CDR3 region is CASSRTGQVTQETQYF. The CDR3 region has the DNA TGTGCCAGCAGCCGAACGGGACAGGTGACCCAAGAGACCCAGTACTTC.